Reported below is one T cell receptor (beta chain). No antigen is known for it. No base qualities exist here, and no much larger clone lies one base off it. This record comes from a study of neoadjuvant nivolumab and ipilimumab in lung cancer (dated by TCRdb to the early 2020s). Study-level background: In the NEOSTAR trial, nivolumab was administered intravenously at 3 mg/kg on days 1, 15 and 29, and the combination arm also received ipilimumab 1 mg/kg on day 1 only. For each study arm, the primary endpoint of the trial was the rate of major pathologic response (MPR) in the intention-to-treat population. Seven patients had matched pretherapy and resected tumor pairs analyzed, with four treated with nivolumab and three with nivolumab plus ipilimumab. The study compared TCR repertoires in pretherapy (baseline) peripheral blood with TCR repertoires in tumors resected at surgery following neoadjuvant immune checkpoint blockade. The trial treated just under 45 patients with operable NSCLC: 23 were randomized to nivolumab monotherapy and around 20 to nivolumab plus ipilimumab. Beyond this particular receptor, the publication reports: From pretherapy to surgery, tumor T-cell richness and clonality increased in three of three dual-therapy tumors but in only two of four nivolumab-treated tumors. TCR richness in pretherapy blood showed a positive correlation with richness in tumors resected after neoadjuvant therapy (Spearman R of about 0.83). There was no significant correlation between TCR clonality and pathologic tumor regression, and just a single major-pathologic-response sample was available for the clonality-regression analysis. TCR sequencing was performed in a small number of samples. Compared with tumor-adjacent uninvolved lung, resected tumors had greater TCR richness and clonality, and increases showed up in more of the dual-therapy-treated tumors.

Including the terminal cysteine and phenylalanine, the CDR3 comprises 12 residues. Only the CDR3 portion is preserved as DNA: 36 bases, with reading frame beginning at the first base. At the junction V is shortened by 3 bases and J by 7 bases, with 10 bases in between. The CDR1 and CDR2 encoded by the germline V gene are SGDLS and YYNGEE. The time point label here, explained by the study, means: pretherapy, before neoadjuvant immune checkpoint inhibitors. Samples were obtained from the phase 2 randomized NEOSTAR trial, in which neoadjuvant nivolumab or nivolumab plus ipilimumab followed by surgery was tested in operable NSCLC. Library prep was done by the immunoSEQ multiplex PCR assay. From the authors' description of their analysis: Repertoires were summarized by richness and clonality, and significantly expanded and contracted clones were identified between pre- and post-therapy samples. This is the immuneACCESS table as TCRdb keeps it, with only in-frame sequences that have V and J called. A part of the clones is gone; compared with another copy, unresolved V genes explain less than half, and the rest is unexplained. That table supplies the V and J calls and clone size; D and trimming were determined from the DNA. Present in this sample are approximately 26,000 clones, approximately 80% of which were seen just once. The biggest ten clones account for roughly 6.1% of the sample.

The receptor was isolated from an adult with non-small cell lung cancer. Rearrangement joined TRBV9 to TRBJ1-1; the D segment cannot be called with confidence. The sequences come from peripheral blood, collected before neoadjuvant nivolumab, alone or with ipilimumab. The DNA reads TGTGCCAGCAGCGGGAACAGAGGTGAAGCTTTCTTT. Its protein product is CASSGNRGEAFF.